Presented here are 4 T cell receptor beta chains from one specimen sequenced in a study of blood T cell repertoires in COVID-19. The repertoire was sequenced with immunoSEQ multiplex PCR; TCRdb's copy has only in-frame clones and lacks some. Counted here are more than 300,000 clones, 86% occurring once; the ten biggest clones make up around 4.6%. Sequences were obtained from PBMCs or T cells enriched from blood (not recorded which). The receptor source for this set is a man aged 25 to 45 who had recovered from COVID-19.

The rearrangement uses TRBV11-3 and TRBJ2-1; D perhaps matches TRBD1 (7 bases). Trimming shortened V by 3 bases and J by 10 bases, and 19 bases separated the two germline ends. This CDR3 is 15 amino acids long. Germline values: CDR1 SGHNT, CDR2 YENEEA. The CDR3 sequence: CASSFQGGGLGEQFF. The CDR3 DNA sequence: TGTGCCAGCAGCTTCCAGGGGGGAGGACTCGGAGAGCAGTTCTTC.

This clone occurred once. The chain couples TRBV28 to TRBJ2-7, with D possibly TRBD1 on 5 matching bases. V was shortened by 8 bases and J by 12 bases, with 23 bases between the two germline ends. The CDR3 is 13 amino acids. From germline, CDR1 is MDHEN and CDR2 SYDVKM. The CDR3 reads CASGVHSPQGRYF. In DNA form, the CDR3 reads TGTGCCAGCGGGGTACACTCCCCCCAGGGCCGGTACTTC.

The chain uses TRBV27 and TRBJ1-3; D gene ambiguous. Trimming cost V 6 bases and J 0 bases, with 15 bases left between them. The CDR3 has 16 amino acids. Germline V gene lookup returns CDR1 MNHEY and CDR2 SMNVEV (reference sequence). The chain's CDR3 is CASSPWRLNSGNTIYF. CDR3 in DNA: TGTGCCAGCAGCCCGTGGAGGCTGAACTCTGGAAACACCATATATTTT.

The gene calls are TRBV28 and TRBJ1-4, with D perhaps matching TRBD1 (6 bases). The germline V gene has CDR1 MDHEN and CDR2 SYDVKM. The length of the CDR3 is 15 residues. V lost 5 bases, J lost 4 bases, and 14 bases lay in between. The CDR3 coding sequence is TGTGCCAGCAGTCCATGGACAGCCGGTAATGAAAAACTGTTTTTT. Translation: CASSPWTAGNEKLFF.